Each of the 5 T cell receptor beta chains below was sequenced from the same sample in a study of shared clonotypes between healthy human individuals. Here immunoSEQ multiplex PCR was the method, and the copy in TCRdb shows in-frame clones only, minus some. The table lists about 480,000 clones, approximately 79% of them singletons. The source material was PBMCs. The receptors here all came from a woman in her forties in good health. Some clones in this sample may be carry-over from other donors' samples.

This chain links TRBV7-9 with TRBJ1-2; no reliable D call. Trimming removed 0 bases at V and 2 bases at J, with 10 bases between. Germline CDR1 reads SEHNR; CDR2 reads FQNEAQ (reference sequence). This CDR3 has 15 amino acids. Here the CDR3 DNA reads TGTGCCAGCAGCTTAGCGCTGGGAGAGAACTATGGCTACACCTTC. It translates to CASSLALGENYGYTF.

The J gene is TRBJ1-6, the V gene TRBV18, with TRBD1 matching 10 bases. This CDR3 has 18 residues. Germline values: CDR1 KGHSH, CDR2 LQKENI. The V segment lost 1 base and the J segment 10 bases; nucleotides outside the gene matches: 13. CDR3 sequence reads: CASSPRRSGTGDLSPLHF. The CDR3 DNA reads as TGTGCCAGCTCACCACGACGCTCCGGGACAGGGGACTTATCACCCCTCCACTTT.

In this sample, this clone turned up a few times. The rearrangement uses TRBV5-4 and TRBJ2-1; D call uncertain. There are 13 residues in the CDR3. V lost 0 bases to trimming and J lost 6 bases, with 7 bases between them. The germline V gene encodes CDR1 SGHNT and CDR2 YYREEE (reference sequence). CDR3 amino acids: CASSLGDRNEQFF. CDR3 nucleotides: TGTGCCAGCAGCTTGGGAGACCGCAATGAGCAGTTCTTC.

Points on this clone: Given a much more abundant clone one base away, this may be a read error. The J gene is TRBJ2-1, the V gene TRBV4-3; 12 nucleotides line up with TRBD2. The CDR3 spans 15 residues. V dropped 1 base and J dropped 8; count of bases not matched to a gene: 3. Germline V gene lookup returns CDR1 LGHNA and CDR2 YSLEER. CDR3 protein: CASSQGLAGVYEQFF. The CDR3 DNA reads as TGCGCCAGCAGCCAAGGACTAGCGGGAGTTTATGAGCAGTTCTTC.

This clone appeared a single time. The V call is TRBV4-2, the J call TRBJ1-4; perhaps TRBD1 as D (5 bases). V shed 4 bases and J shed 4 bases, with 7 bases lying between them. Germline V gene sequence: CDR1 LGHNA, CDR2 YNFKEQ. This CDR3 spans 13 amino acids. CDR3 DNA: TGTGCCAGCAGCCTAGACAGTAATGAAAAACTGTTTTTT. Translating it yields CASSLDSNEKLFF.